This T cell receptor beta chain was sequenced in a study of graft-versus-host responses after intestinal transplantation. The study, taken as a whole, reports: Early post-transplant HvG declines were associated with peak circulating GvH clone levels. Where graft-donor T cell macrochimerism was present, patients had high graft-versus-host to host-versus-graft clonal ratios in allografts. Present in recipient marrow, GvH clones included some that appeared first in ileum or blood.

With 4 bases removed from V and 6 bases from J, the gap between germline ends came to 11 bases. The CDR3 extends over 13 amino acids. Germline CDR1 is KGHSH and CDR2 is LQKENI. Assay used: immunoSEQ multiplex PCR; TCRdb lists only in-frame clones, some missing. The sample records roughly 80,000 clones, about 92% being singletons. With respect to this clone: Its antigen is as yet unknown.

The receptor was derived from a human patient who received an intestinal transplant, so some T cells may come from the graft donor. The specimen comprised PBMCs, sampled 98 days after intestinal transplantation. The chain employs TRBV18 and TRBJ2-3; D assignment may be TRBD1 or TRBD2 (5 bases each). CDR3 sequence reads: CASSLGPRDTQYF. The CDR3 coding sequence is TGTGCCAGCTCACTGGGACCGCGGGATACGCAGTATTTT.